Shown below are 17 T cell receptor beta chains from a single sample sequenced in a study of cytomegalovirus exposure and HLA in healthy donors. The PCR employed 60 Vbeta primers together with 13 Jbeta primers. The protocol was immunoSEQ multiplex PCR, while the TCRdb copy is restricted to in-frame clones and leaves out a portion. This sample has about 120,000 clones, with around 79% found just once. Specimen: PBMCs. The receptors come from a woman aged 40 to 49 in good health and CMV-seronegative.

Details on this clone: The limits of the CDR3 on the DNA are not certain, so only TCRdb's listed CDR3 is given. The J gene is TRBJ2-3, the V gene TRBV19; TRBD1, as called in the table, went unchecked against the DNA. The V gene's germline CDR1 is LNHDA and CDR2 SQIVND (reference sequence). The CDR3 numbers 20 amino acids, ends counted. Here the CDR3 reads CASSIRARGQLQSSTDTQYF.

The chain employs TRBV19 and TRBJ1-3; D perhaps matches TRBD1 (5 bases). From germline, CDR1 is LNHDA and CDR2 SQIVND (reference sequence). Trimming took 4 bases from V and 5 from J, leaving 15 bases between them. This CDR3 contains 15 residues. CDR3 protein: CASSTDTGQRNTIYF. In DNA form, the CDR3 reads TGTGCCAGTAGTACGGACACCGGCCAGCGAAACACCATATATTTT. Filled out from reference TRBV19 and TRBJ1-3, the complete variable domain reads DGGITQSPKYLFRKEGQNVTLSCEQNLNHDAMYWYRQDPGQGLRLIYYSQIVNDFQKGDIAEGYSVSREKKESFPLTVTSAQKNPTAFYLCASSTDTGQRNTIYFGEGSWLTVV.

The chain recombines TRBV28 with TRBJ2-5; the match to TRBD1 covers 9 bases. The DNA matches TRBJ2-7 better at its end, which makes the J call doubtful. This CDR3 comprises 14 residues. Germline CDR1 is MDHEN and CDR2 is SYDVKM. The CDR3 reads CASGTGGRGYEQYF. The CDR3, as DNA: TGTGCCAGCGGAACAGGGGGCAGGGGCTACGAGCAGTACTTC.

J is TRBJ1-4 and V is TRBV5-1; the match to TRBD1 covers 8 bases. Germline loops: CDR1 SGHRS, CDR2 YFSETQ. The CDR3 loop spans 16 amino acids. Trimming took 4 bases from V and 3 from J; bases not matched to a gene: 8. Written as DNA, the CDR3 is TGCGCCAGCAGCATAGGACAGGGCTGGGCTAATGAAAAACTGTTTTTT. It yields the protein CASSIGQGWANEKLFF.

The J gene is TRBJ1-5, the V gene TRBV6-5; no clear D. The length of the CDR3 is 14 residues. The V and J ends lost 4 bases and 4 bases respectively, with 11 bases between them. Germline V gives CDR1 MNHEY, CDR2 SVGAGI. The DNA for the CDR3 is TGTGCCAGCAGTTGGACTGGTTTGAATCAGCCCCAGCATTTT. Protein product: CASSWTGLNQPQHF.

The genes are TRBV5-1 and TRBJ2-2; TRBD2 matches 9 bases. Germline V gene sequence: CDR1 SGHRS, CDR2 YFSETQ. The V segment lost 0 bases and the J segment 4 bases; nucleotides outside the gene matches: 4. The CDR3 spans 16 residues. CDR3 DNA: TGCGCCAGCAGCTTGGATCCTAGCGGGACCACCGGGGAGCTGTTTTTT. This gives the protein CASSLDPSGTTGELFF. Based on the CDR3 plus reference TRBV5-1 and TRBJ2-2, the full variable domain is KAGVTQTPRYLIKTRGQQVTLSCSPISGHRSVSWYQQTPGQGLQFLFEYFSETQRNKGNFPGRFSGRQFSNSRSEMNVSTLELGDSALYLCASSLDPSGTTGELFFGEGSRLTVL.

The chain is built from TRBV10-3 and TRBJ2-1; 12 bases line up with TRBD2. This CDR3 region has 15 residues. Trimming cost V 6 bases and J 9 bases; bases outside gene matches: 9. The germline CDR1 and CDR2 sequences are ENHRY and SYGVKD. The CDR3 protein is CAISGLAGNLAEQFF. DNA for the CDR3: TGTGCCATCAGCGGACTAGCGGGAAATTTGGCTGAGCAGTTCTTC.

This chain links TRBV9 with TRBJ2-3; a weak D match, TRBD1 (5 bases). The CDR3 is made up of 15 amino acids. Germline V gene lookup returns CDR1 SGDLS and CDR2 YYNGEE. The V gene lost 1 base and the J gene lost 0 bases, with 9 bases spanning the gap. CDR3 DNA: TGTGCCAGCAGCGTAAGACAGTCTAGCACAGATACGCAGTATTTT. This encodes CASSVRQSSTDTQYF.

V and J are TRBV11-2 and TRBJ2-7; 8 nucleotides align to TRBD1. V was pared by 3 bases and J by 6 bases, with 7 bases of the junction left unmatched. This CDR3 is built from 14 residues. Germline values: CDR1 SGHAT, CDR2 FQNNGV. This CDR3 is CASSLTGDVREQYF. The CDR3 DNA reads TGTGCCAGCAGCTTGACAGGGGACGTACGCGAGCAGTACTTC.

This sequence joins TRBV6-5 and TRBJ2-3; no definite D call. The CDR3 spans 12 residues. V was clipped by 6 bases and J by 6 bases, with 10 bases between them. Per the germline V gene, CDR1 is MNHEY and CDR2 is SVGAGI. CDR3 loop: CASSNSADTQYF. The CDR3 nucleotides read TGTGCCAGCAGCAATAGTGCCGATACGCAGTATTTT.

The CDR3 protein is CASSTLPQGRTYGYTF. The DNA of the CDR3 is TGTGCCAGCTCAACCCTTCCCCAGGGGCGCACCTATGGCTACACCTTC. The chain combines TRBV18 with TRBJ1-2; D may be TRBD1 (6 bases). Trimming stripped 5 bases from V and 4 bases from J, with 20 bases between. The CDR3 has 16 amino acids. Looked up from germline, CDR1 is KGHSH and CDR2 is LQKENI.

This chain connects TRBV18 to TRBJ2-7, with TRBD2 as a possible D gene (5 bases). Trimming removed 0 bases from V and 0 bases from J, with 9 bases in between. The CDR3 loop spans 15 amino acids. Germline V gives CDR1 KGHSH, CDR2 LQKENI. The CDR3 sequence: CASSPPQRSSYEQYF. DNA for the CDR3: TGTGCCAGCTCACCACCCCAGCGGAGCTCCTACGAGCAGTACTTC.

The CDR3 nucleotides are TGTGCCAGCAGCTTCCTTGGGAGAGGCCCCTACAATGAGCAGTTCTTC. This sequence encodes CASSFLGRGPYNEQFF. This rearrangement joins TRBV5-5 to TRBJ2-1; the D gene is possibly TRBD2 (5 bases). From germline, CDR1 is SGHKS and CDR2 YYEKEE (reference sequence). V was clipped by 2 bases and J by 2 bases, with 14 bases between them. The CDR3 spans 16 residues.

The CDR3 here is CASDGQGRSDYAGELFF. CDR3 DNA sequence: TGTGCCAGTGACGGACAGGGACGGTCGGACTACGCCGGGGAGCTGTTTTTT. This chain joins TRBV19 and TRBJ2-2, with 8 bases lining up with TRBD1. V lost 8 bases and J lost 6; bases outside the gene matches: 17. CDR1 and CDR2 (germline): LNHDA, SQIVND (reference sequence). The CDR3 length is 17 residues. Full variable domain (missing parts from reference TRBV19 and TRBJ2-2): DGGITQSPKYLFRKEGQNVTLSCEQNLNHDAMYWYRQDPGQGLRLIYYSQIVNDFQKGDIAEGYSVSREKKESFPLTVTSAQKNPTAFYLCASDGQGRSDYAGELFFGEGSRLTVL.

In nucleotides, the CDR3 is TGTGCCAGCAACCCAGCGACAGCAATGAACACTGAAGCTTTCTTT. It translates to CASNPATAMNTEAFF. V gene TRBV6-5 combines with J gene TRBJ1-1, with a possible D match to TRBD1 (5 bases). The V end was cut by 7 bases, the J end by 0 bases, with 15 bases between. The CDR3 has 15 amino acids. CDR1 and CDR2 (germline): MNHEY, SVGAGI.

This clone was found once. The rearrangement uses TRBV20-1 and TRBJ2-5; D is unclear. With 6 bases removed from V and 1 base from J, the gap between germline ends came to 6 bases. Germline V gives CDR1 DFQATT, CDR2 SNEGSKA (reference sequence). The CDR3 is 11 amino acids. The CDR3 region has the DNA TGCAGTGCAGCCCTCCAAGAGACCCAGTACTTC. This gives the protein CSAALQETQYF.

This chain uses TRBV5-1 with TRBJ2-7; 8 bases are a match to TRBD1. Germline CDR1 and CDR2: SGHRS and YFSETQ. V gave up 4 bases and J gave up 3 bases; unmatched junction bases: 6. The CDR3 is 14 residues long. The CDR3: CASSPTQGVYEQYF. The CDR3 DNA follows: TGCGCCAGCAGCCCAACACAGGGGGTCTACGAGCAGTACTTC.